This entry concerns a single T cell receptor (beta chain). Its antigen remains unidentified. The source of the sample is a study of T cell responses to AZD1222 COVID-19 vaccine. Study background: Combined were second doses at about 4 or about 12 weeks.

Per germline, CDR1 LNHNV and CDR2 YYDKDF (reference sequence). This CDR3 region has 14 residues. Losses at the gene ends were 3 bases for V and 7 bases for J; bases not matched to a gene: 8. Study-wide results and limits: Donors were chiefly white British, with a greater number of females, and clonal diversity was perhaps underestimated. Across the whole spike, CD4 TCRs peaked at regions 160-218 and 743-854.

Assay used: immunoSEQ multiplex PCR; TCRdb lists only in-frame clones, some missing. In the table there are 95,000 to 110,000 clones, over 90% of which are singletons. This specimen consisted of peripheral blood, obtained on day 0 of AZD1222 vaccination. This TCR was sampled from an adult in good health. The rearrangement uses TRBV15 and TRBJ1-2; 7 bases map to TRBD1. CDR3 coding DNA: TGTGCCACCAGCAGCCGACAGGGAATCTCTGGCTACACCTTC. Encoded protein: CATSSRQGISGYTF.